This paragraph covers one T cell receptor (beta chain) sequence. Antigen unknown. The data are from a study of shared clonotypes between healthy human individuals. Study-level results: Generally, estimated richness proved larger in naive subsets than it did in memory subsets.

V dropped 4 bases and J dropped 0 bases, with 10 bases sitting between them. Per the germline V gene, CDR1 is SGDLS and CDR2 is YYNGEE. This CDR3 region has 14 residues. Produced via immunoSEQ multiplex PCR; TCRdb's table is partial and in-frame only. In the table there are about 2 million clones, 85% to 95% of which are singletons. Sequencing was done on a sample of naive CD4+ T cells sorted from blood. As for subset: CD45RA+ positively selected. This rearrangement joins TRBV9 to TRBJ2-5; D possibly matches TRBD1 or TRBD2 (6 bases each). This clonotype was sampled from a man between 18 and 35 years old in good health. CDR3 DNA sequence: TGTGCCAGCAGCACTCGGGGGCACCAAGAGACCCAGTACTTC. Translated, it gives CASSTRGHQETQYF.